The 17 T cell receptor beta chains presented below share a single source sample, sequenced in a study of blood T cell repertoires in COVID-19. Clones were read by immunoSEQ multiplex PCR, and TCRdb kept only the in-frame ones, dropping some. Of about 320,000 clones in the sample, around 86% were seen once. The sequenced sample was PBMCs or T cells enriched from blood (not recorded which). Receptors originate from a man in his sixties who had recovered from COVID-19.

The chain employs TRBV4-1 and TRBJ2-3; 8 nucleotides align to TRBD2. Germline values: CDR1 MGHRA, CDR2 YSYEKL. The CDR3 extends over 18 amino acids. J was trimmed by 3 bases and V by 1 base; bases with no gene match: 12. The CDR3 reads CASSQGRQAGVRTDTQYF. CDR3 DNA sequence: TGCGCCAGCAGCCAAGGTCGGCAAGCGGGAGTTAGAACAGATACGCAGTATTTT.

This clone was counted a single time. This sequence joins TRBV13 and TRBJ2-3; the match to TRBD2 covers 9 bases. This CDR3 contains 16 residues. Germline loops: CDR1 PRHDT, CDR2 FYEKMQ (reference sequence). V dropped 8 bases and J dropped 2; count of bases not matched to a gene: 11. The CDR3 sequence is CASYSALAGTTDTQYF. The CDR3 DNA sequence: TGTGCCAGCTATTCGGCCCTAGCGGGGACCACAGATACGCAGTATTTT.

The chain is built from TRBV5-4 and TRBJ2-1; 7 nucleotides match TRBD2. V lost 0 bases, J lost 0 bases, and 3 bases stayed unmatched. The germline V gene encodes CDR1 SGHNT and CDR2 YYREEE (reference sequence). The CDR3 spans 16 residues. As DNA, the CDR3 is TGTGCCAGCAGCTTGGGTGAGCGGGACTCCTACAATGAGCAGTTCTTC. This encodes CASSLGERDSYNEQFF.

The chain joins TRBV24-1 to TRBJ2-7, with D possibly being TRBD2 (6 bases). Germline CDR1 reads KGHDR; CDR2 reads SFDVKD. CDR3 length: 14 amino acids. The ends were cut back, 7 bases at V and 7 bases at J, with 19 bases in the middle. The CDR3 here is CATSSPGTAGEQYF. For the CDR3, the DNA is TGTGCCACCAGCTCCCCCGGGACTGCCGGGGAGCAGTACTTC.

The chain joins TRBV29-1 to TRBJ1-5; no definite D call. The CDR3 has 15 residues. Trimming cost V 5 bases and J 1 base, with 15 bases left between them. Germline CDR1 reads SQVTM; CDR2 reads ANQGSEA. DNA of the CDR3: TGCAGCGTTTGTTACGGGGATTCGAGCAATCAGCCCCAGCATTTT. Its translation: CSVCYGDSSNQPQHF.

V is TRBV2 and J is TRBJ2-5; TRBD2 is a possible D gene (6 bases). Trimming removed 7 bases from V and 5 bases from J, with 14 bases in between. The germline V gene encodes CDR1 SNHLY and CDR2 FYNNEI. This CDR3 comprises 13 residues. CDR3 sequence: CASKRSGGETQYF. The CDR3 coding sequence is TGTGCCAGCAAGCGTAGCGGAGGGGAGACCCAGTACTTC.

The chain combines TRBV19 with TRBJ2-5; no firm D call. V dropped 5 bases and J dropped 3 bases, with 10 bases sitting between them. Per germline, CDR1 LNHDA and CDR2 SQIVND (reference sequence). This CDR3 comprises 13 residues. In nucleotides, the CDR3 is TGTGCCAGTAGTTCGCGACGGGAAGAGACCCAGTACTTC. Protein: CASSSRREETQYF.

The rearrangement joins TRBV7-6 to TRBJ1-1; TRBD1 aligns across 9 bases. The junction had 9 bases not matched to a gene; V was cut back by 10 bases and J by 3 bases. Germline values: CDR1 SGHVS, CDR2 FNYEAQ. The CDR3 length is 14 residues. CDR3 sequence (DNA): TGTGCCACACGAAAGAGGGACAGGGACACTGAAGCTTTCTTT. It translates to CATRKRDRDTEAFF. Full variable domain (rest looked up from reference TRBV7-6 and TRBJ1-1): GAGVSQSPRYKVTKRGQDVALRCDPISGHVSLYWYRQALGQGPEFLTYFNYEAQQDKSGLPNDRFSAERPEGSISTLTIQRTEQRDSAMYRCATRKRDRDTEAFFGQGTRLTVV.

The gene calls are TRBV6-5 and TRBJ2-7; weak D call: TRBD1 (6 bases). Germline assignment: CDR1 MNHEY and CDR2 SVGAGI. The CDR3 covers 14 residues. Trimming removed 6 bases at V and 3 bases at J, with 15 bases between. The DNA of the CDR3 is TGTGCCAGCAGATACCGGGACACCATCTACGAGCAGTACTTC. Residues: CASRYRDTIYEQYF.

The chain carries TRBV7-9 and TRBJ2-7, with TRBD2 matching over 9 bases. V was clipped by 0 bases and J by 12 bases; unmatched bases: 9. The CDR3 is 14 residues long. CDR1 SEHNR and CDR2 FQNEAQ come from the germline V gene (reference sequence). CDR3 residues: CASSLAVAGEVLYF. CDR3 bases: TGTGCCAGCAGCTTAGCGGTAGCGGGAGAAGTTCTGTACTTC.

The rearrangement joins TRBV24-1 to TRBJ1-1; D is ambiguous. V lost 5 bases and J 3 bases, leaving 9 bases between the germline ends. CDR3 length: 13 residues. CDR1 and CDR2 from the germline V gene are KGHDR and SFDVKD. The CDR3 DNA reads as TGTGCCACCAGTGGTCCCCAGTACACTGAAGCTTTCTTT. Its protein is CATSGPQYTEAFF.

The V gene is TRBV2, the J gene TRBJ1-2; D unclear. Trimming stripped 7 bases from V and 2 bases from J, with 11 bases between. Germline loops: CDR1 SNHLY, CDR2 FYNNEI. The CDR3 consists of 13 residues. CDR3 amino acids: CASTGVRNYGYTF. CDR3 sequence (DNA): TGTGCCAGCACCGGGGTAAGAAACTATGGCTACACCTTC.

The V and J genes are TRBV28 and TRBJ1-2; 12 positions match TRBD1. Germline V gene data show CDR1 as MDHEN and CDR2 as SYDVKM. This CDR3 has 16 residues. Trimming at V came to 6 bases and at J to 7 bases, leaving 12 bases not matched to a gene. Here the CDR3 DNA reads TGTGCCAGCAGCCCCCAAGCCCCGGGACAGGGGGCTGGCTACACCTTC. Its protein product is CASSPQAPGQGAGYTF.

J is TRBJ2-2 and V is TRBV29-1; 11 bases line up with TRBD1. CDR3 length: 14 residues. Germline-derived CDR1 and CDR2 are SQVTM and ANQGSEA. With V trimmed by 3 bases and J by 9 bases, 6 bases remained unmatched. The CDR3 region is CSVDGQGANRELFF. The CDR3 DNA sequence: TGCAGCGTTGATGGACAGGGGGCAAACAGGGAGCTGTTTTTT.

The rearrangement uses TRBV24-1 and TRBJ2-5; 13 bases align to TRBD2. This CDR3 region has 18 residues. With 5 bases clipped from V and 2 bases from J, the junction kept 10 bases outside the gene matches. CDR1 KGHDR and CDR2 SFDVKD come from the germline V gene. The chain's CDR3 is CATSGSLGTSGIQETQYF. CDR3 DNA: TGTGCCACCAGTGGATCCCTCGGGACTAGCGGGATTCAAGAGACCCAGTACTTC.

This chain uses TRBV3-1 (or the pseudogene TRBV3-2) with TRBJ2-1, with TRBD2 identical over 8 bases. Trimming at V came to 4 bases and at J to 0 bases, leaving 11 bases not matched to a gene. This CDR3 contains 18 residues. Germline V gives CDR1 LGHDT, CDR2 YNNKEL (reference sequence). CDR3 loop: CASSRQTSATFSYNEQFF. The CDR3, as DNA: TGTGCCAGCAGCCGCCAGACTAGCGCCACTTTCTCCTACAATGAGCAGTTCTTC.

This sequence joins TRBV7-9 and TRBJ1-5, with TRBD1 matching over 10 bases. Germline CDR1 is SEHNR and CDR2 is FQNEAQ (reference sequence). The CDR3 loop spans 15 amino acids. After removal of 5 bases from V and 5 bases from J, the junction contained 6 bases not matched to a gene. This CDR3 reads CASSALDRGDQPQHF. The CDR3 bases are TGTGCCAGCAGCGCATTGGACAGGGGGGATCAGCCCCAGCATTTT.